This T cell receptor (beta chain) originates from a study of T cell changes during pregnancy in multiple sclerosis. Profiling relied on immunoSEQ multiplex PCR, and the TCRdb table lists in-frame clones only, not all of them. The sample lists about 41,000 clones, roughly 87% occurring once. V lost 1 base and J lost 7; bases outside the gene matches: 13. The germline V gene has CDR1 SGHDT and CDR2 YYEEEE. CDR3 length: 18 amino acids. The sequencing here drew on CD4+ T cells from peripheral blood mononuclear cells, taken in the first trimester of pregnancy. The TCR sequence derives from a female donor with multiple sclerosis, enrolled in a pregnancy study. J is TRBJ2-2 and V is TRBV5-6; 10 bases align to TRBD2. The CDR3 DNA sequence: TGTGCCAGCAGCTTGTTCGTGGCTAGCGGGAGAATAGGCGGGGAGCTGTTTTTT. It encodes CASSLFVASGRIGGELFF.